The clone carrying this TCR beta chain was seen only a few times. The data stem from a study of early T cells in non-severe SARS-CoV-2 infection. Germline V gene sequence: CDR1 MDHEN, CDR2 SYDVKM. J gave up 2 bases and V 4 bases, and 0 bases lay outside the gene matches. The CDR3 runs 13 residues. Using its own MiXCR run on the 5' RACE reads, TCRdb lists one record per CDR3 protein. The table lists some 64,000 distinct CDR3 sequences, approximately 13% of them singletons. The V call is TRBV28, the J call TRBJ2-5; 8 positions match TRBD1. The TCR was taken from an adult who was a healthcare worker with PCR-confirmed SARS-CoV-2 infection or an uninfected control (not recorded which). The sequencing input was whole blood. The CDR3 DNA is TGTGCCAGCAGTTGGGACAGGCAAGAGACCCAGTACTTC. Protein: CASSWDRQETQYF.